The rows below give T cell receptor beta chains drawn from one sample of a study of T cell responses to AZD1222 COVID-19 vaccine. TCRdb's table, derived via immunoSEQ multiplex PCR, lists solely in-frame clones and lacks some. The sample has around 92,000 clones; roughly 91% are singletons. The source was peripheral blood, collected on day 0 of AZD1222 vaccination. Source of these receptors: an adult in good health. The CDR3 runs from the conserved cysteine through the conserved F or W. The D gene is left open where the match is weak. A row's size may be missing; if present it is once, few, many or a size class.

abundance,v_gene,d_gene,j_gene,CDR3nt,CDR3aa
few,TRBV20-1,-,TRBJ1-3,TGCAGTGCTAGTAACCGGAAGAGCTCTGGAAACACCATATATTTT,CSASNRKSSGNTIYF
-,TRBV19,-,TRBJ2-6,TGTGCCAGTAGCTTTGGACACTCAGGGGCCAACGTCCTGACTTTC,CASSFGHSGANVLTF
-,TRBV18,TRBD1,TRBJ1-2,TGTGCCAGCTCGGGACAGGGGACGAATGGCTACACCTTC,CASSGQGTNGYTF
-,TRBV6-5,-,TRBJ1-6,TGTGCCAGCAGTTACGAGGATAACCCGTATAATTCACCCCTCCACTTT,CASSYEDNPYNSPLHF
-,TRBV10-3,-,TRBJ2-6,TGTGCCATCAGTGAGTCTGGAGGTTCTGGGGCCAACGTCCTGACTTTC,CAISESGGSGANVLTF
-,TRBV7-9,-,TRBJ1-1,TGTGCCAGCAGGAGGAGTACGGACACTGAAGCTTTCTTT,CASRRSTDTEAFF
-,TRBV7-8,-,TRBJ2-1,TGTGCCAGCAGCTTAGGGGAGATTGAGCAGTTCTTC,CASSLGEIEQFF
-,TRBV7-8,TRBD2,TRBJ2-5,TGTGCCAGCAGCTCGGGACTAGCGGGGGTCTTCCAAGAGACCCAGTACTTC,CASSSGLAGVFQETQYF
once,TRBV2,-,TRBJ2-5,TGTGCCAGCAGTCGAATAACGGGATCCCGGATCCAGGAGACCCAGTACTTC,CASSRITGSRIQETQYF
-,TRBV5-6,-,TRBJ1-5,TGTGCCAGCAGCTCCAACAATCAGCCCCAGCATTTT,CASSSNNQPQHF
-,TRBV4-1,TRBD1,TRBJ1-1,TGCGCCAGCAGCGGGGACAGGGGGTTCACTGAAGCTTTCTTT,CASSGDRGFTEAFF
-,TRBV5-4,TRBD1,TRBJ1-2,TGTGCCAGCACCCTACAGGGGGTTTTTGGCTACACCTTC,CASTLQGVFGYTF
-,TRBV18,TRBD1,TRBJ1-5,TGTGCCAGCTCACCACCCGGGACAGGGAATCAGCCCCAGCATTTT,CASSPPGTGNQPQHF
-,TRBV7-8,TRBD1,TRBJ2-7,TGTGCCAGCAGCTCTGACAGGGCGAAATCCTACGAGCAGTACTTC,CASSSDRAKSYEQYF
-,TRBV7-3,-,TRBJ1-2,TGTGCCAGCAGCGCGGACTCCTCAGGGCCCTATGGCTACACCTTC,CASSADSSGPYGYTF
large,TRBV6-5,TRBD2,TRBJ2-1,TGTGCCAGCAGGTTGACTAGCGGCTACAATGAGCAGTTCTTC,CASRLTSGYNEQFF
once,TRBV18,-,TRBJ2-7,TGTGCCAGCTCACCCCAAACGGGGGCCTCCGACGAGCAGTACTTC,CASSPQTGASDEQYF
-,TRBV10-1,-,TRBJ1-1,TGCGCCAGTCTGGGACCTAAGCCGAACACTGAAGCTTTCTTT,CASLGPKPNTEAFF
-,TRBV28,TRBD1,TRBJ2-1,TGTGCCAGCAGCGACGGACAGGCTAGTGAGCAGTTCTTC,CASSDGQASEQFF
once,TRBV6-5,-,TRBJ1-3,TGTGCCAGCAGGAAGTCAGTTACTGGAAACACCATATATTTT,CASRKSVTGNTIYF